This T cell receptor beta chain was documented in a study of shared clonotypes between healthy human individuals. Repertoires were generated with immunoSEQ multiplex PCR, while TCRdb's copy carries only in-frame clones and drops some. The data hold about 2.2 million clones, with approximately 92% observed a single time. Cells designated naive CD8 were CD45RO-negative and were positively selected for CCR7, with terminally differentiated effector memory CD45RA+ cells excluded. Donors were healthy HIV-negative adults without recently reported acute infections or vaccinations. Trimming stripped 3 bases from V and 1 base from J, with 9 bases between. Per germline, CDR1 MDHEN and CDR2 SYDVKM. This CDR3 spans 14 amino acids. In regard to this clone: Additional DNA sequences in this sample encode the identical CDR3.

This sequence originates from a man between 18 and 29 years old in good health. Some clones in this sample may be carry-over from other donors' samples. Material for sequencing was naive CD8+ T cells from PBMCs. This chain uses TRBV28 with TRBJ1-1; D is perhaps TRBD1 (6 bases). The CDR3 spells CASSFQTGNTEAFF. The CDR3 nucleotides are TGTGCCAGCAGTTTCCAGACAGGGAACACTGAAGCTTTCTTT.